The 3 T cell receptor beta chains given below trace back to one sample, sequenced in a study of CD8 T cells in Susac syndrome (dated by TCRdb to the late 2010s). The library was generated by the immunoSEQ multiplex PCR assay. RNA was extracted using the RNeasy kit, and roughly 0.45 to 1 microgram was reverse transcribed with random hexamers. TCRdb itself trimmed the public reads at Q25 with fastp, ran MiXCR and retained productive beta chains. Each CDR3 protein appears once, grouped with its most common genes and DNA. The sample contains approximately 22,000 distinct CDR3 sequences, more than 85% of them found a single time. The ten largest clones add up to about 0.27% of the sample. Sequencing was performed on CD8+ T cells from PBMCs. The receptors were sampled from a human donor in good health.

The rearrangement links TRBV2 to TRBJ2-2; the match to TRBD1 covers 7 bases. Per the germline V gene, CDR1 is SNHLY and CDR2 is FYNNEI. The CDR3 sequence is 16 residues long. V shed 4 bases, J shed 1 base, and the junction held 6 bases outside the gene matches. CDR3 residues: CASSGDSLVNTGELFF. DNA for the CDR3: TGTGCCAGCAGTGGGGACAGTTTAGTGAACACCGGGGAGCTGTTTTTT.

The V and J genes are TRBV7-9 and TRBJ1-1, with D uncertain. This CDR3 comprises 14 residues. Germline CDR1 SEHNR, CDR2 FQNEAQ (reference sequence). Trimming cost V 0 bases and J 0 bases, with 5 bases left between them. The CDR3 coding sequence is TGTGCCAGCAGCTTAGCAGCTCTGAACACTGAAGCTTTCTTT. Translation gives CASSLAALNTEAFF.

This rearrangement joins TRBV6-2 or TRBV6-3 to TRBJ2-7; D might be TRBD1 or TRBD2, each matching 7 bases. V shed 6 bases and J shed 0 bases, with 18 bases lying between them. CDR1 is MNHEY, CDR2 SVGEGT, per germline. The CDR3 is made up of 16 amino acids. The CDR3 nucleotides are TGTGCCAGCAGCTCCAGGGGGGGGCTCTCCTCCTACGAGCAGTACTTC. Amino acids: CASSSRGGLSSYEQYF.